This TCR beta chain was recorded in a study of cytomegalovirus exposure and HLA in healthy donors. CDR3 length equals 14 residues. Trimming removed 5 bases from V and 5 bases from J; junction bases left unmatched: 5. Per germline, CDR1 SGHAT and CDR2 FQNNGV. Study-wide results and caveats: Per a prior analysis, the majority of TCR beta V segments were productive roughly 90% or roughly 30% of the time. A later analysis revealed that TCR association rates differed between HLA loci, peaking at DRB1 and bottoming out at HLA-C.

The PCR contained 60 Vbeta and 13 Jbeta primers. The protocol was immunoSEQ multiplex PCR, while the TCRdb copy is restricted to in-frame clones and leaves out a portion. The top ten clones hold around 3% of a sample with about 180,000 clones, roughly 70% of them seen once. Participants comprised healthy donors of bone marrow. At the time of sampling, donors were nominally healthy, though unrecorded immune exposures were likely. The sample holds a few counts of this clone. No antigen is known for it. This TCR came from a male donor in good health and CMV-seronegative. Sequencing used PBMCs. The rearrangement links TRBV11-2 to TRBJ1-2; TRBD1 matches 10 bases. The CDR3 here is CASSRQGARYGYTF. CDR3 nucleotide sequence: TGTGCCAGCAGCAGACAGGGGGCACGTTATGGCTACACCTTC.